The 18 T cell receptor delta chains below all came from one sample that was sequenced in a study of fetal and pediatric gammadelta thymocytes. TCRdb fed the reads into CATT to redo clone calling. The sample holds fewer than 2,000 delta-chain clones, about 16% seen once. Sequencing input: Vgamma9Vdelta2 gamma-delta T cells from the thymus. This sample's subset: sorted CD3+gammadeltaTCR+Vgamma9+Vdelta2+ thymocytes. The receptors stem from a child who underwent cardiac surgery and was recorded as healthy.

By share, this clone ranks as medium-sized. The chain recombines TRDV2 with TRDJ1; 8 bases match TRDD3. The length of the CDR3 is 14 residues. The V gene end was trimmed by 2 bases and the J gene end by 8 bases; junction bases not matched to a gene: 9. Per the germline V gene, CDR1 is GEAIGNYY and CDR2 is EKD. CDR3 amino acids: CACDKGGIYGKLIF. CDR3 sequence (DNA): TGTGCCTGTGACAAGGGGGGGATATACGGCAAACTCATCTTT.

For this clone: This could be a read error, since a much larger clone is one nucleotide away. This sequence joins TRDV2 and TRDJ3; D not certain. The length of the CDR3 is 17 residues. CDR1 is GEAIGNYY and CDR2 is EKD in the germline V gene. V shed 5 bases and J shed 0 bases, with 13 bases lying between them. The CDR3 nucleotides read TGTGCCTGTGTCACGTCCGCCGGCTCCTGGGACACCCGACAGATGTTTTTC. This sequence encodes CACVTSAGSWDTRQMFF.

This clone was counted only a few times. The rearrangement uses TRDV2 and TRDJ1, with 8 bases lining up with TRDD3. This CDR3 is built from 17 residues. J gave up 6 bases and V 1 base, and 15 bases lay outside the gene matches. CDR1 and CDR2 (germline): GEAIGNYY, EKD. The DNA of the CDR3 is TGTGCCTGTGACACATTCCATCCTACGGGGGATAGAAATAAACTCATCTTT. This translates into CACDTFHPTGDRNKLIF.

This clone is judged medium-sized (0.01 to 0.1%). V gene TRDV2 combines with J gene TRDJ1; 10 bases line up with TRDD3. This CDR3 has 16 residues. Per germline, CDR1 GEAIGNYY and CDR2 EKD. J gave up 4 bases and V 3 bases, and 10 bases lay outside the gene matches. The CDR3 sequence is CACDGGYAPEFDKLIF. The DNA for the CDR3 is TGTGCCTGTGACGGGGGATACGCTCCGGAGTTCGATAAACTCATCTTT.

This clone was counted a few times. The rearrangement uses TRDV2 and TRDJ1; 8 nucleotides line up with TRDD3. V was pared by 3 bases and J by 4 bases, with 9 bases of the junction left unmatched. CDR3 length: 15 residues. In germline, CDR1 is GEAIGNYY, CDR2 EKD. The DNA of the CDR3 is TGTGCCTGTGACTCCCTGGGGGAAGTTGGCGATAAACTCATCTTT. Encoded protein: CACDSLGEVGDKLIF.

As for this clone: A far larger clone is a single base away, which makes a read error likely. The V segment is TRDV2, and no J call was made; the table's D gene call, TRDD3, was not cross checked with the DNA. CDR1 is GEAIGNYY, CDR2 EKD, per germline. The CDR3 runs 20 residues. CDR3 sequence (DNA): TGTGCCTGTGACACCGGTGCAAGGAGTGGGGGATACCCGTACACCGATAAACGCATCTTT. Amino acids: CACDTGARSGGYPYTDKRIF.

By share of the sample, this clone is medium-sized. The rearrangement links TRDV2 to TRDJ1; D ambiguous. The germline CDR1 and CDR2 sequences are GEAIGNYY and EKD. The ends were cut back, 1 base at V and 1 base at J, with 15 bases in the middle. CDR3 length equals 16 residues. The CDR3 here is CACDTKDPHGTDKLIF. CDR3 in DNA: TGTGCCTGTGACACAAAAGACCCACACGGCACCGATAAACTCATCTTT.

This clone is medium-sized in the sample. The V and J genes are TRDV2 and TRDJ1; TRDD3 matches 13 bases. The V and J ends lost 0 bases and 2 bases, in that order; junction bases with no gene match: 26. Germline V gene data show CDR1 as GEAIGNYY and CDR2 as EKD. The CDR3 length is 24 residues. As DNA, the CDR3 is TGTGCCTGTGACACCGGCCCACTGCTACTGGGGGATACGTCCTTCGACGGTGCGACCGATAAACTCATCTTT. Translation gives CACDTGPLLLGDTSFDGATDKLIF.

The chain joins TRDV2 to TRDJ1, with TRDD3 matching 7 bases. Here the J gene was assigned by germline matching of the DNA, as TCRdb has none. The V segment lost 0 bases and the J segment 1 base; nucleotides outside the gene matches: 10. This CDR3 contains 17 residues. Germline CDR1 reads GEAIGNYY; CDR2 reads EKD. The DNA of the CDR3 is TGTGCCTGTGACACCCTTTACTGGGGCCAAAGCACCGATAAACTCATCTTT. Its protein product is CACDTLYWGQSTDKLIF.

With regard to this clone: Being one base from a much bigger clone, this may be a read error. V and J are TRDV2 and TRDJ1; TRDD3 might be the D (6 bases). The J gene is not listed in TCRdb, so it was assigned here from a DNA match to germline. The CDR3 sequence is 22 residues long. Per the germline V gene, CDR1 is GEAIGNYY and CDR2 is EKD. The CDR3 spells CACVTKELHNRVGAAYTDKLIF. DNA of the CDR3: TGTGCCTGTGTCACCAAAGAACTACATAACCGAGTGGGGGCCGCGTACACCGATAAACTCATCTTT.

This clone was detected a few times. The V gene is TRDV2, the J gene TRDJ1; D gene ambiguous. V lost 3 bases and J lost 0, with 22 bases in between. CDR3 length: 18 amino acids. Germline V gives CDR1 GEAIGNYY, CDR2 EKD. CDR3: CACDFKVRRPRYTDKLIF. In nucleotides, the CDR3 is TGTGCCTGTGACTTTAAGGTACGCCGTCCCCGATACACCGATAAACTCATCTTT.

This clone is classed as large (0.1 to 1%). The chain couples TRDV2 to TRDJ1; D uncertain. This CDR3 has 16 amino acids. The germline CDR1 and CDR2 sequences are GEAIGNYY and EKD. V lost 0 bases and J 0 bases, leaving 13 bases between the germline ends. Written as DNA, the CDR3 is TGTGCCTGTGACACCGTTAGTACGCCCTACACCGATAAACTCATCTTT. As protein: CACDTVSTPYTDKLIF.

The chain employs TRDV2 and TRDJ1, with TRDD3 matching 10 bases. V trimming: 4 bases; J trimming: 2 bases; junction bases outside the gene matches: 27. Germline CDR1 GEAIGNYY, CDR2 EKD. The CDR3 sequence is 22 residues long. CDR3 coding DNA: TGTGCCTGTGATCCGAATGGATTAAAGGGAGAGTGGGGGATACTTGGGACCGATAAACTCATCTTT. Its translation is CACDPNGLKGEWGILGTDKLIF.

There are a few counts of this clone. The V and J genes are TRDV2 and TRDJ1; 11 bases fit TRDD3. V lost 3 bases, J lost 2 bases, and 25 bases stayed unmatched. CDR3 length: 22 amino acids. The germline gives CDR1 GEAIGNYY, CDR2 EKD. CDR3 protein: CACDPNPSLGDRRFNTTDKLIF. The CDR3 bases are TGTGCCTGTGACCCTAACCCCTCACTGGGGGATAGACGGTTTAACACGACCGATAAACTCATCTTT.

J is TRDJ1 and V is TRDV2, with 8 bases lining up with TRDD3. This CDR3 contains 15 residues. The V segment lost 3 bases and the J segment 0 bases; nucleotides outside the gene matches: 5. The germline V gene encodes CDR1 GEAIGNYY and CDR2 EKD. CDR3 region: CACDGTGGYTDKLIF. As DNA, the CDR3 is TGTGCCTGTGACGGTACTGGGGGTTACACCGATAAACTCATCTTT.

About this clone itself: A much larger clone differs by one base, so this may be a read error. Other DNA sequences in this specimen translate into the identical CDR3. The chain joins TRDV2 to TRDJ1, with a possible D match to TRDD3 (5 bases). The germline CDR1 and CDR2 sequences are GEAIGNYY and EKD. This CDR3 has 18 residues. The ends were cut back, 0 bases at V and 2 bases at J, with 21 bases in the middle. CDR3 sequence reads: CACDTGGGYARGTDKLIF. The CDR3 DNA reads as TGTGCCTGTGACACCGGCGGGGGGTACGCGCGGGGTACCGATAAACTCATCTTT.

V usage is TRDV2 and J usage is TRDJ3; 7 bases match TRDD2. The V gene's germline CDR1 is GEAIGNYY and CDR2 EKD. The CDR3 is 22 amino acids. The trim removed 1 base at V and 0 bases at J, leaving 17 bases unmatched. DNA of the CDR3: TGTGCCTGTGACACGGGGACCTTCCTCCAAATAAGCAGCTCCTGGGACACCCGACAGATGTTTTTC. Protein: CACDTGTFLQISSSWDTRQMFF.

This clone was seen only a few times. The chain links TRDV2 to TRDJ3, with D perhaps matching TRDD3 (6 bases). Matching the DNA to germline supplied the J gene, which TCRdb does not give. Germline CDR1 is GEAIGNYY and CDR2 is EKD. Trimming left V 3 bases short and J 2 bases short, with 10 bases between. This CDR3 spans 16 amino acids. The CDR3 region is CACDAWGPWDTRQMFF. The CDR3 coding sequence is TGTGCCTGTGACGCCTGGGGACCCTGGGACACCCGACAGATGTTTTTC.